The next 17 T cell receptor beta chains were all read from a single sample in a study of T cells after yellow fever vaccination. A single record per CDR3 protein comes from TCRdb applying MiXCR to the 5' RACE reads. The sample holds hundreds of thousands of distinct CDR3 sequences, 13% seen once. The input for sequencing was PBMCs, taken on the day of the yellow fever booster vaccination. Every receptor here comes from a man aged 25-40 years who received the YFV17D yellow fever vaccine.

V is TRBV7-3 and J is TRBJ2-3; 7 nucleotides match TRBD2. The CDR3 is made up of 17 amino acids. Germline V CDR1 and CDR2: SGHTA, FQGTGA. V was pared by 5 bases and J by 1 base, with 12 bases of the junction left unmatched. The CDR3 nucleotides read TGTGCCAGCAGCCAAAACCCGGCTAGCGGCCGCACAGATACGCAGTATTTT. This codes for CASSQNPASGRTDTQYF. Full variable domain (rest looked up from reference TRBV7-3 and TRBJ2-3): GAGVSQTPSNKVTEKGKYVELRCDPISGHTALYWYRQSLGQGPEFLIYFQGTGAADDSGLPNDRFFAVRPEGSVSTLKIQRTERGDSAVYLCASSQNPASGRTDTQYFGPGTRLTVL.

V usage is TRBV25-1 and J usage is TRBJ2-7; D is perhaps TRBD1 (6 bases). This CDR3 comprises 21 residues. Trimming took off 4 bases at V and 3 bases at J, with 34 bases between the two ends. In germline, CDR1 is MGHDK, CDR2 SYGVNS. This CDR3 is CASSGIKNPPSERGKDYEQYF. The CDR3 nucleotides read TGTGCCAGCAGTGGGATCAAGAACCCCCCGTCGGAAAGGGGGAAAGACTACGAGCAGTACTTC.

V and J are TRBV27 and TRBJ2-5; possibly TRBD1 or TRBD2 for D (6 bases each). The CDR3 consists of 13 residues. V lost 7 bases and J lost 5, with 14 bases in between. Germline V gives CDR1 MNHEY, CDR2 SMNVEV (reference sequence). CDR3 sequence (DNA): TGTGCCAGCAAGGGGGGCTCAGTTGAGACCCAGTACTTC. Protein: CASKGGSVETQYF.

This clonotype was picked up a small number of times. The gene calls are TRBV5-4 and TRBJ2-7, with a possible D match to TRBD1 (6 bases). The CDR3 totals 14 residues. The V gene's germline CDR1 is SGHNT and CDR2 YYREEE (reference sequence). The ends were cut back, 1 base at V and 6 bases at J, with 14 bases in the middle. Written as DNA, the CDR3 is TGTGCCAGCAGCTTGACAGGGCCGGGTGGCGAGCAGTACTTC. This encodes CASSLTGPGGEQYF.

This clonotype was observed a handful of times. The V call is TRBV7-6, the J call TRBJ2-5; 7 bases agree with TRBD2. The germline gives CDR1 SGHVS, CDR2 FNYEAQ. The V and J ends lost 3 bases and 4 bases, in that order; junction bases with no gene match: 8. The CDR3 loop spans 15 amino acids. The CDR3 region is CASSFTLGRGETQYF. The DNA for the CDR3 is TGTGCCAGCAGCTTTACCCTAGGGAGGGGAGAGACCCAGTACTTC.

This clonotype turned up a few times. Here the CDR3 reads CASSSGLAGASIYEQYF. CDR3 bases: TGTGCCAGTAGCTCGGGACTAGCGGGAGCGAGCATCTACGAGCAGTACTTC. This rearrangement joins TRBV19 to TRBJ2-7, with 14 bases lining up with TRBD2. CDR1 is LNHDA and CDR2 is SQIVND in the germline V gene (reference sequence). V shed 6 bases and J 3 bases; nucleotides not matched to a gene: 10. This CDR3 contains 17 residues.

The chain recombines TRBV20-1 with TRBJ1-1; possible D gene TRBD1, 6 bases. Germline V gives CDR1 DFQATT, CDR2 SNEGSKA (reference sequence). V was clipped by 6 bases and J by 3 bases, with 23 bases between them. The CDR3 runs to 16 residues. The CDR3 loop reads CSARSGGGGSDTEAFF. The CDR3, as DNA: TGCAGTGCCAGATCTGGAGGAGGGGGGTCCGACACTGAAGCTTTCTTT.

This clonotype was detected only a few times. The V gene is TRBV10-3, the J gene TRBJ2-2; D is uncertain. The CDR3 is made up of 14 amino acids. V gave up 4 bases and J gave up 5 bases, with 11 bases separating them. CDR1 and CDR2 from the germline V gene are ENHRY and SYGVKD. For the CDR3, the DNA is TGTGCCATCAGTGCCCAAGGGCAAACCGGGGAGCTGTTTTTT. This translates into CAISAQGQTGELFF.

This chain connects TRBV19 to TRBJ2-7, with D perhaps TRBD2 (5 bases). The CDR3 sequence is 14 residues long. The germline gives CDR1 LNHDA, CDR2 SQIVND (reference sequence). With 0 bases removed from V and 0 bases from J, the gap between germline ends came to 6 bases. The CDR3, as DNA: TGTGCCAGTAGTATAGAAGGGAGCTCCTACGAGCAGTACTTC. It yields the protein CASSIEGSSYEQYF.

The J gene is TRBJ2-5, the V gene TRBV20-1; D gene uncertain. Germline V gene sequence: CDR1 DFQATT, CDR2 SNEGSKA (reference sequence). Trimming cost V 6 bases and J 5 bases, with 13 bases left between them. The CDR3 is made up of 12 amino acids. In DNA form, the CDR3 reads TGCAGTGCAGAAGGCAGTACCGAGACCCAGTACTTC. Translation: CSAEGSTETQYF.

The J gene is TRBJ2-7, the V gene TRBV18; D unresolved. The V gene lost 6 bases and the J gene lost 6 bases, with 12 bases spanning the gap. This CDR3 region has 12 residues. Germline V gene lookup returns CDR1 KGHSH and CDR2 LQKENI. CDR3 sequence reads: CASSPRVAEQYF. CDR3 nucleotides: TGTGCCAGCTCCCCCCGAGTGGCCGAGCAGTACTTC.

This clonotype was seen only a few times. This chain connects TRBV9 to TRBJ2-5, with a possible D match to TRBD1 (6 bases). The CDR3 extends over 15 amino acids. Per the germline V gene, CDR1 is SGDLS and CDR2 is YYNGEE. V lost 0 bases and J 2 bases, leaving 11 bases between the germline ends. CDR3 sequence: CASSVAGRGQETQYF. Here the CDR3 DNA reads TGTGCCAGCAGCGTAGCAGGCAGGGGACAAGAGACCCAGTACTTC.

The chain joins TRBV3-1 to TRBJ2-1; TRBD2 matches at 12 bases. Germline assignment: CDR1 LGHDT and CDR2 YNNKEL (reference sequence). The J segment lost 4 bases and the V segment lost 4 bases, leaving 2 bases of the junction unmatched. The CDR3 contains 15 residues. DNA for the CDR3: TGTGCCAGCAGCCCTAGCGGGGGGGGATACAATGAGCAGTTCTTC. It translates to CASSPSGGGYNEQFF.

This clonotype was detected a few times. This rearrangement joins TRBV5-1 to TRBJ2-1; D unclear. This CDR3 is 12 amino acids long. Deletions cut 5 bases from V and 6 bases from J, with 9 bases between. In germline, CDR1 is SGHRS, CDR2 YFSETQ. The CDR3, as DNA: TGCGCCAGCAGAGCAACCAGCAATGAGCAGTTCTTC. Protein: CASRATSNEQFF.

This clonotype has more than one count but fewer than ten. The J gene is TRBJ2-3, the V gene TRBV5-1; 8 bases line up with TRBD2. CDR1 SGHRS and CDR2 YFSETQ come from the germline V gene. V lost 0 bases and J lost 2; bases outside the gene matches: 5. The CDR3 spans 16 residues. The CDR3 nucleotides are TGCGCCAGCAGCTTGGAACTAGCGGATTTCACAGATACGCAGTATTTT. This encodes CASSLELADFTDTQYF. The full variable domain, completed using reference TRBV5-1 and TRBJ2-3, is KAGVTQTPRYLIKTRGQQVTLSCSPISGHRSVSWYQQTPGQGLQFLFEYFSETQRNKGNFPGRFSGRQFSNSRSEMNVSTLELGDSALYLCASSLELADFTDTQYFGPGTRLTVL.

V usage is TRBV21-1 and J usage is TRBJ2-1; the table's D call, TRBD2, has no DNA check behind it. TRBV21-1 is flagged as a pseudogene. The CDR3 covers 13 residues. The CDR3 bases are TGTGCCAGAGGGACTAGCGGTTACAATGAGCAGTTCTTC. As protein: CARGTSGYNEQFF.

This clonotype was seen more than once but under ten times. The rearrangement joins TRBV7-8 to TRBJ2-2; D tentatively reads TRBD1 or TRBD2 (6 bases each). CDR1 is SGHVS and CDR2 is FQNEAQ in the germline V gene. V lost 5 bases to trimming and J lost 4 bases, with 17 bases between them. This CDR3 has 16 amino acids. This CDR3 reads CASSPSGGQVTGELFF. In DNA form, the CDR3 reads TGTGCCAGCAGCCCATCCGGGGGCCAAGTCACCGGGGAGCTGTTTTTT.